These T cell receptor beta chains were read from a single sample in a study of Ad26.COV2.S vaccination and SARS-CoV-2 variants. Some clones are missing from TCRdb's copy, which holds only in-frame ones; the method was immunoSEQ multiplex PCR. The table lists hundreds of thousands of clones, under 95% of them singletons. Sequencing used peripheral blood, obtained after recovery from COVID-19. The receptor source for this set is a human donor who had recovered from COVID-19. The CDR3 runs from the conserved cysteine through the conserved F or W. D genes are given only for firm matches. For some rows the clone size is stated as once, few or many, or as a class when expanded; others skip it.

cdr3_nt,cdr3_aa,clone_size,j_call,v_call,d_call
TGTGCCAGTAGTATAGGTAGGGGAGGCCCTTACAATGAGCAGTTCTTC,CASSIGRGGPYNEQFF,.,TRBJ2-1,TRBV19,.
TGTGCCAGCAGCACCGGGACTAGCAAGGATACGCAGTATTTT,CASSTGTSKDTQYF,.,TRBJ2-3,TRBV9,TRBD2
TGTGCCATCCACCAGGGGAACACTGAAGCTTTCTTT,CAIHQGNTEAFF,.,TRBJ1-1,TRBV5-4,.
TGTGCCAGCAGTTTTGGGCAGGGGAGCGGCTACACCTTC,CASSFGQGSGYTF,.,TRBJ1-2,TRBV12-3/TRBV12-4,.
TGCGCCAGCGTCTGGGCAGGGGCCGTGGACACCGGGGAGCTGTTTTTT,CASVWAGAVDTGELFF,.,TRBJ2-2,TRBV10-1,.
TGTGCCAGCAGCTCGGACAGGGTTCAGGGGACCCAGTACTTC,CASSSDRVQGTQYF,.,TRBJ2-5,TRBV7-8,TRBD1
TGCGCCAGCAGCTTGGAATGGGGGGATGAGCAGTTCTTC,CASSLEWGDEQFF,.,TRBJ2-1,TRBV5-1,.
TGTGCCAGCAGCTTAATGGATAAGCCTGGCGGCTACACCTTC,CASSLMDKPGGYTF,.,TRBJ1-2,TRBV7-9,.
TGTGCCAGCAGCAGGGTAGGGCCCCAGGATGGCTACACCTTC,CASSRVGPQDGYTF,.,TRBJ1-2,TRBV7-2,.
TGTGCCAGCAGCTTAGGCCTAAGCGGCGGGGGGGCCTACAATGAGCAGTTCTTC,CASSLGLSGGGAYNEQFF,.,TRBJ2-1,TRBV13,TRBD2
TGCGCCAGCAGCTTAATAGCGGGGGGCCACAATGAGCAGTTCTTC,CASSLIAGGHNEQFF,.,TRBJ2-1,TRBV5-1,TRBD2
TGTGCCAGCAGCTTTGACCCACACTACAATGAGCAGTTCTTC,CASSFDPHYNEQFF,.,TRBJ2-1,TRBV27,.
TGTGCCAGCAGCTCGACAGGATCCTACAATGAGCAGTTCTTC,CASSSTGSYNEQFF,.,TRBJ2-1,TRBV11-3,.
TGTGCCAGCAGAGGTGCGGACTATGGCTACACCTTC,CASRGADYGYTF,once,TRBJ1-2,TRBV25-1,.
TGTGCCAGCAGCGTAATGGGGACAGCTGGAAACACCATATATTTT,CASSVMGTAGNTIYF,.,TRBJ1-3,TRBV9,TRBD1
TGTGCCAGCAGCGCTCAGCGAAAAGGAGGCTCTGGGGCCAACGTCCTGACTTTC,CASSAQRKGGSGANVLTF,.,TRBJ2-6,TRBV9,.
TGTGCCAGCAGTTACGCTCCTCCAGGGATAGACACTGAAGCTTTCTTT,CASSYAPPGIDTEAFF,.,TRBJ1-1,TRBV27,.
TGTGCCAGCAGCCTTAGGAAGGGGAGGAACACTGAAGCTTTCTTT,CASSLRKGRNTEAFF,.,TRBJ1-1,TRBV7-6,.
TGCAGCGCGGGACACATGAACACTGAAGCTTTCTTT,CSAGHMNTEAFF,.,TRBJ1-1,TRBV29-1,.
TGCGCCAGCAGTGAGAGGGGCAGGGTTGGGGAAAAACTGTTTTTT,CASSERGRVGEKLFF,.,TRBJ1-4,TRBV10-1,.
TGCGCCAGCAGCTACAGGGGCACTGAAGCTTTCTTT,CASSYRGTEAFF,few,TRBJ1-1,TRBV5-1,TRBD1
TGTGCCAGCAGTCCAACCCTGCGACCGGGGGGCTCTGGCTACACCTTC,CASSPTLRPGGSGYTF,.,TRBJ1-2,TRBV6-2/TRBV6-3,.
TGTGCCAGCAGCCAGGGACTAGCGGGGACCTACGAGCAGTACTTC,CASSQGLAGTYEQYF,.,TRBJ2-7,TRBV6-6,TRBD2
TGTGCCAGCAGCTCCGGCGTTCAAGAGACCCAGTACTTC,CASSSGVQETQYF,.,TRBJ2-5,TRBV7-8,.
TGTGCCAGCAGCGGAACCGGGACTGCCACCTACAATGAGCAGTTCTTC,CASSGTGTATYNEQFF,.,TRBJ2-1,TRBV9,.
TGTGCCAGTAGTATTAGCCGTGAGGGGTACGGGGAGCTGTTTTTT,CASSISREGYGELFF,.,TRBJ2-2,TRBV19,.
TGTGCCAGCATTAGGAAGGGAGCTGAGCAGTTCTTC,CASIRKGAEQFF,.,TRBJ2-1,TRBV21-1,.